This entry concerns a single TCR beta chain. This sample is part of a study of monozygotic twins with cystic fibrosis. The CDR3 runs 16 residues. The V end was cut by 2 bases, the J end by 6 bases, with 19 bases between. Germline assignment: CDR1 SGHNT and CDR2 YYREEE (reference sequence). This table comes from immunoSEQ multiplex PCR, and its TCRdb copy is limited to in-frame clones, with some not included. The sample lists some 31,000 clones, around four fifths occurring once. V and J are TRBV5-4 and TRBJ2-3, with D possibly TRBD2 on 6 matching bases. Input material: blood. The clonotype comes from a girl aged 2 to 9 with cystic fibrosis. This CDR3 is CASSFAGTSLGDTQYF. For the CDR3, the DNA is TGTGCCAGCAGCTTCGCCGGGACTTCCCTGGGGGATACGCAGTATTTT.